This is a list of T cell receptor beta chains from one sample in a study of shared clonotypes between healthy human individuals. Repertoires were generated with immunoSEQ multiplex PCR, while TCRdb's copy carries only in-frame clones and drops some. The sample has roughly 720,000 clones; 90% are singletons. The source material was memory CD8+ T cells from PBMCs. These receptor sequences come from a young man in good health. Some clones in this sample may be carry-over from other donors' samples. CDR3s include the opening cysteine and the closing phenylalanine or tryptophan. Each record gives: CDR3 DNA, CDR3 protein, clone size, J gene, V gene, D gene. The D gene is left open where the match is weak. Clone size is not always given. Where it is, it says once, few, many or a class for expanded clones.

CDR3 DNA: TGTGCCACACAGTTGGACACCGGGGAGCTGTTTTTT
CDR3 protein: CATQLDTGELFF
clone size: -
J gene: TRBJ2-2
V gene: TRBV10-3
D gene: -

CDR3 DNA: TGTGCCAGCAGCTTACGGACAGGGGGCAACACTGAAGCTTTCTTT
CDR3 protein: CASSLRTGGNTEAFF
clone size: -
J gene: TRBJ1-1
V gene: TRBV7-8
D gene: TRBD1

CDR3 DNA: TGTGCCACCAGCACTGGGACTAGCCAAGAGACCCAGTACTTC
CDR3 protein: CATSTGTSQETQYF
clone size: -
J gene: TRBJ2-5
V gene: TRBV15
D gene: TRBD2

CDR3 DNA: TGCGCCAGCAGCCCTTATGTCCAGAACACTGAAGCTTTCTTT
CDR3 protein: CASSPYVQNTEAFF
clone size: -
J gene: TRBJ1-1
V gene: TRBV5-1
D gene: -

CDR3 DNA: TGTGCCAGCACTGGGCCCCCCTATGGGTACAATGAGCAGTTCTTC
CDR3 protein: CASTGPPYGYNEQFF
clone size: once
J gene: TRBJ2-1
V gene: TRBV6-6
D gene: -

CDR3 DNA: TGTGCCAGCAGTTTTAGGTCAGGGAGGACCTACGAGCAGTACTTC
CDR3 protein: CASSFRSGRTYEQYF
clone size: many
J gene: TRBJ2-7
V gene: TRBV27
D gene: -

CDR3 DNA: TGTGCCAGCAGCTCGGACGGAATTTACACCGGGGAGCTGTTTTTT
CDR3 protein: CASSSDGIYTGELFF
clone size: -
J gene: TRBJ2-2
V gene: TRBV5-6
D gene: -

CDR3 DNA: TGTGCCAGCAGGGTGAGGAGGTCAGATAACACTGAAGCTTTCTTT
CDR3 protein: CASRVRRSDNTEAFF
clone size: few
J gene: TRBJ1-1
V gene: TRBV2
D gene: -

CDR3 DNA: TGTGCCAGCAGTCCGCTCGTAGCGGGAGATGGTAGTGAGCAGTTCTTC
CDR3 protein: CASSPLVAGDGSEQFF
clone size: -
J gene: TRBJ2-1
V gene: TRBV27
D gene: TRBD2

CDR3 DNA: TGTGCCATCAGTGACCACGGAAAGACAGCCTACAATGAGCAGTTCTTC
CDR3 protein: CAISDHGKTAYNEQFF
clone size: -
J gene: TRBJ2-1
V gene: TRBV10-3
D gene: -

CDR3 DNA: TGTGCCACCAGCAGAGAGCGGGGAGCGGGCAATGAGCAGTTCTTC
CDR3 protein: CATSRERGAGNEQFF
clone size: -
J gene: TRBJ2-1
V gene: TRBV15
D gene: -

CDR3 DNA: TGTGCCAGCAGCTTGGGCGAGAACACTGAAGCTTTCTTT
CDR3 protein: CASSLGENTEAFF
clone size: -
J gene: TRBJ1-1
V gene: TRBV7-3
D gene: -

CDR3 DNA: TGTGCCAGCAGTGCCCTGCGGACGGTCGGTGAAAAACTGTTTTTT
CDR3 protein: CASSALRTVGEKLFF
clone size: once
J gene: TRBJ1-4
V gene: TRBV27
D gene: -

CDR3 DNA: TGTGCCAGCAGCTTTTTAACACCCGGAAACACCATATATTTT
CDR3 protein: CASSFLTPGNTIYF
clone size: -
J gene: TRBJ1-3
V gene: TRBV7-9
D gene: -

CDR3 DNA: TGTGCCAGCAGGGTTGCGGGGGGCTACAATGAGCAGTTCTTC
CDR3 protein: CASRVAGGYNEQFF
clone size: -
J gene: TRBJ2-1
V gene: TRBV2
D gene: TRBD2

CDR3 DNA: TGTGCCAGCAGCGCGGCCGTGGAGCAGTTCTTC
CDR3 protein: CASSAAVEQFF
clone size: -
J gene: TRBJ2-1
V gene: TRBV9
D gene: -

CDR3 DNA: TGTGCCAGTAGTATCGGGACAGGGAACTACGAGCAGTACTTC
CDR3 protein: CASSIGTGNYEQYF
clone size: -
J gene: TRBJ2-7
V gene: TRBV19
D gene: TRBD1

CDR3 DNA: TGTGCCAGCAGCGTAGAGCTAGCTAGCGGGGCCTCGAGCTCCTACAATGAGCAGTTCTTC
CDR3 protein: CASSVELASGASSSYNEQFF
clone size: -
J gene: TRBJ2-1
V gene: TRBV9
D gene: TRBD2

CDR3 DNA: TGTGCCAGTAGTATAGATCCGGGGGGTGAAGCTTTCTTT
CDR3 protein: CASSIDPGGEAFF
clone size: -
J gene: TRBJ1-1
V gene: TRBV19
D gene: -

CDR3 DNA: TGTGCCAGCAGTCCCCGCCCAGGGTCTTACCAGCCCCAGCATTTT
CDR3 protein: CASSPRPGSYQPQHF
clone size: -
J gene: TRBJ1-5
V gene: TRBV28
D gene: -

CDR3 DNA: TGTGCTCCCCGCCGGGACAGGGCGTGGGATCAGCCCCAGCATTTT
CDR3 protein: CAPRRDRAWDQPQHF
clone size: -
J gene: TRBJ1-5
V gene: TRBV21-1
D gene: -

CDR3 DNA: TGTGCCATCAGTGAAAGGGGGGACAGGGGGCGAAAGGAAGATACGCAGTATTTT
CDR3 protein: CAISERGDRGRKEDTQYF
clone size: once
J gene: TRBJ2-3
V gene: TRBV10-3
D gene: TRBD1

CDR3 DNA: TGTGCCAGCACTGGAAACTTAGAACTAGCGCCCAGCTCCTACAATGAGCAGTTCTTC
CDR3 protein: CASTGNLELAPSSYNEQFF
clone size: -
J gene: TRBJ2-1
V gene: TRBV9
D gene: TRBD2

CDR3 DNA: TGTGCCAGTAGTTTAACAGGGGGCTCCACTGAAGCTTTCTTT
CDR3 protein: CASSLTGGSTEAFF
clone size: -
J gene: TRBJ1-1
V gene: TRBV19
D gene: TRBD1

CDR3 DNA: TGTGCCAGCAGCGGGCGACGAGGGCAGGGAGGGCAGCATGGCTACACCTTC
CDR3 protein: CASSGRRGQGGQHGYTF
clone size: few
J gene: TRBJ1-2
V gene: TRBV11-2
D gene: -

CDR3 DNA: TGCGCCAGCAGCTCTAGGACAGGGGATGCGTATGGCTACACCTTC
CDR3 protein: CASSSRTGDAYGYTF
clone size: -
J gene: TRBJ1-2
V gene: TRBV5-1
D gene: TRBD1

CDR3 DNA: TGTGCCAGCAGCCTGGGTGACTTTAGCTCCTACGAGCAGTACTTC
CDR3 protein: CASSLGDFSSYEQYF
clone size: -
J gene: TRBJ2-7
V gene: TRBV11-2
D gene: -